This T cell receptor beta chain was identified during a study of blood T cell repertoires in COVID-19. The overall study: There were acute and convalescent COVID-19 samples, and they came from the United States, Italy and Spain. PBMCs, B-cell-depleted T cells, or T cells provided the cDNA or gDNA that made up the material.

Trimming shortened V by 0 bases and J by 3 bases, and 10 bases separated the two germline ends. CDR3 size: 15 residues. Germline V CDR1 and CDR2: SGHRS, YFSETQ. Authors' analysis steps: Amplifying reference gene primers gave estimates of nucleated cell counts. Some clones are missing from TCRdb's copy, which holds only in-frame ones; the method was immunoSEQ multiplex PCR. V and J calls and clone size are as listed in that table; D and trimming were resolved from the DNA. The repertoire holds fewer than 350,000 clones, with approximately 89% as singletons. The sequencing input was peripheral blood. The sequence derives from a woman aged 60-75 years with COVID-19, enrolled during active disease. The rearrangement links TRBV5-1 to TRBJ2-4; unclear D gene. For the CDR3, the DNA is TGCGCCAGCAGCTTGGAGGAGAGGAGCAAAAACATTCAGTACTTC. Its translation: CASSLEERSKNIQYF.